This T cell receptor beta chain was identified during a study of cytomegalovirus exposure and HLA in healthy donors. CDR3 length equals 18 residues. V lost 3 bases to trimming and J lost 2 bases; unmatched junction nucleotides: 15. Germline V gene lookup returns CDR1 MDHEN and CDR2 SYDVKM. Primers: 60 Vbeta forward and 13 Jbeta reverse. TCRdb keeps only in-frame clones here, not all; method: immunoSEQ multiplex PCR. The table lists around 100,000 clones, around 77% of them singletons. This receptor was obtained from a man younger than 40 in good health and CMV-seronegative. The sequenced material came from PBMCs. The chain uses TRBV28 and TRBJ1-1; 7 bases line up with TRBD1. Here the CDR3 DNA reads TGTGCCAGCAGTTTTGGGAGGATCTTTGGGACAGATAACACTGAAGCTTTCTTT. Translating gives CASSFGRIFGTDNTEAFF.